One and the same sample provided the 29 T cell receptor beta chains below, sequenced in a study of blood T cell repertoires in COVID-19. Sequencing used immunoSEQ multiplex PCR; TCRdb keeps in-frame clones, though not all of them. Of about 220,000 clones in the sample, 70% to 90% were seen once. The sample was peripheral blood. All receptors derive from a man aged 45-60 years who had recovered from COVID-19.

The chain combines TRBV6-1 with TRBJ1-3; weak D call: TRBD1 (6 bases). Germline CDR1 reads MNHNS; CDR2 reads SASEGT. V shed 4 bases and J shed 2 bases, with 15 bases lying between them. The CDR3 spans 16 residues. This chain's CDR3 is CASSGQDSVAGNTIYF. Here the CDR3 DNA reads TGTGCCAGCAGTGGCCAGGACAGCGTCGCTGGAAACACCATATATTTT.

The V call is TRBV2, the J call TRBJ2-7; possible D gene TRBD1, 5 bases. This CDR3 spans 15 amino acids. CDR1 SNHLY and CDR2 FYNNEI come from the germline V gene. V was cut by 4 bases and J by 0 bases, with 13 bases left in between. CDR3 nucleotide sequence: TGTGCCAGCAGTGCAGTGGACATCAGCTCCTACGAGCAGTACTTC. Amino acid sequence: CASSAVDISSYEQYF.

The rearrangement joins TRBV27 to TRBJ2-1; D might be TRBD1 (7 bases). This CDR3 spans 17 amino acids. V dropped 5 bases and J dropped 5 bases, with 22 bases sitting between them. CDR1 and CDR2 from the germline V gene are MNHEY and SMNVEV (reference sequence). CDR3: CASSPIPGGRLNNEQFF. CDR3 in DNA: TGTGCCAGCAGTCCTATTCCAGGGGGGAGGTTAAACAATGAGCAGTTCTTC.

This clone was seen a single time. The chain recombines TRBV18 with TRBJ2-7, with 9 bases identical to TRBD1. The CDR3 length is 13 residues. Per the germline V gene, CDR1 is KGHSH and CDR2 is LQKENI. V trimming: 6 bases; J trimming: 6 bases; junction bases outside the gene matches: 6. Written as DNA, the CDR3 is TGTGCCAGCTCGCATTCGGACAGGGGCGAGCAGTACTTC. As protein: CASSHSDRGEQYF.

The V and J genes are TRBV19 and TRBJ2-7, with 10 bases matching TRBD1. CDR3 size: 12 residues. Unmatched junction bases numbered 5, after V lost 5 bases and J lost 10 bases. CDR1 is LNHDA, CDR2 SQIVND, per germline (reference sequence). Written as DNA, the CDR3 is TGTGCCAGTAGTGAGACAGGGGGCGGACAGTACTTC. As protein: CASSETGGGQYF.

The rearrangement joins TRBV28 to TRBJ1-2, with D maybe TRBD1 (6 bases). This CDR3 spans 13 amino acids. V was trimmed by 6 bases and J by 6 bases, leaving 14 bases between them. In germline, CDR1 is MDHEN, CDR2 SYDVKM. The CDR3 bases are TGTGCCAGCAGCCCCACAGGGAATAATGGCTACACCTTC. Translating it yields CASSPTGNNGYTF.

The chain is built from TRBV5-1 and TRBJ2-1, with 14 bases matching TRBD2. The V and J ends lost 3 bases and 6 bases, in that order; junction bases with no gene match: 8. From germline, CDR1 is SGHRS and CDR2 YFSETQ. This CDR3 is built from 17 residues. CDR3 nucleotides: TGCGCCAGCAGCTCCGGGACTAGCGGGAGAGAGGTCAATGAGCAGTTCTTC. Translating it yields CASSSGTSGREVNEQFF.

The rearrangement uses TRBV3-1 (or the pseudogene TRBV3-2) and TRBJ2-5; D is ambiguous. V lost 0 bases and J lost 0, with 11 bases in between. CDR3 length equals 16 residues. Germline V lookup: CDR1 LGHDT, CDR2 YNNKEL (reference sequence). The CDR3 DNA reads TGTGCCAGCAGCCAAGAGGCAGGCTCGTACCAAGAGACCCAGTACTTC. This gives the protein CASSQEAGSYQETQYF.

There are many counts of this clone. The chain is built from TRBV10-3 and TRBJ2-2, with D possibly matching TRBD2 (5 bases). Trimming cost V 7 bases and J 7 bases, with 13 bases left between them. The CDR3 length is 13 residues. CDR1 is ENHRY and CDR2 is SYGVKD in the germline V gene. The CDR3 nucleotides read TGTGCCATCATGGTAGCCGGGAACGGGGAGCTGTTTTTT. It is translated as CAIMVAGNGELFF.

The CDR3 DNA reads TGTGCCAGCAGTTTATTTAGCGGGAGGGCCGGGCCCACAGATACGCAGTATTTT. Protein product: CASSLFSGRAGPTDTQYF. The chain joins TRBV27 to TRBJ2-3, with 11 positions matching TRBD2. Germline values: CDR1 MNHEY, CDR2 SMNVEV (reference sequence). This CDR3 is 18 amino acids long. With 1 base clipped from V and 2 bases from J, the junction kept 8 bases outside the gene matches.

In its sample, this clone was seen once. This chain connects TRBV9 to TRBJ2-2; the D is unclear. The CDR3 spans 14 residues. V dropped 0 bases and J dropped 7 bases, with 10 bases sitting between them. CDR1 and CDR2 from the germline V gene are SGDLS and YYNGEE. The CDR3 nucleotides read TGTGCCAGCAGCGTAGAGGTAGCCGGCGGGGAGCTGTTTTTT. It yields the protein CASSVEVAGGELFF.

The chain carries TRBV19 and TRBJ1-1, with a possible D match to TRBD1 (6 bases). The CDR3 has 16 amino acids. CDR1 LNHDA and CDR2 SQIVND come from the germline V gene (reference sequence). Between the trimmed V and J ends, which lost 6 bases and 0 bases, there was a span of 17 bases. DNA for the CDR3: TGTGCCAGTAGGCTTCGGGGGGCCTTGGTGAACACTGAAGCTTTCTTT. As protein: CASRLRGALVNTEAFF.

This rearrangement joins TRBV19 to TRBJ1-1, with D possibly TRBD1 on 6 matching bases. CDR3 length: 14 residues. CDR1 is LNHDA and CDR2 is SQIVND in the germline V gene (reference sequence). Trimming took off 3 bases at V and 5 bases at J, with 13 bases between the two ends. The CDR3 protein is CASSIGGRRTEAFF. CDR3 nucleotides: TGTGCCAGTAGTATCGGGGGGCGGAGAACTGAAGCTTTCTTT. The complete variable domain, with remaining parts taken from reference TRBV19 and TRBJ1-1, reads DGGITQSPKYLFRKEGQNVTLSCEQNLNHDAMYWYRQDPGQGLRLIYYSQIVNDFQKGDIAEGYSVSREKKESFPLTVTSAQKNPTAFYLCASSIGGRRTEAFFGQGTRLTVV.

This clone was counted a single time. CDR3 DNA sequence: TGTGCCAGCAGCCAACCGACTCCACTCACAAGTCTAGCGGGAGTCGGGGAGCAGTACTTC. Protein sequence: CASSQPTPLTSLAGVGEQYF. The chain joins TRBV6-2 or TRBV6-3 to TRBJ2-7; 10 nucleotides match TRBD2. Germline CDR1 reads MNHEY; CDR2 reads SVGEGT. This CDR3 has 20 residues. V shed 6 bases, J shed 7 bases, and the junction held 27 bases outside the gene matches.

The rearrangement links TRBV25-1 to TRBJ2-3; the match to TRBD2 covers 13 bases. The germline gives CDR1 MGHDK, CDR2 SYGVNS. V lost 6 bases to trimming and J lost 0 bases; unmatched junction nucleotides: 6. The CDR3 is 17 amino acids. The CDR3 region is CASRPGLAGYSTDTQYF. In nucleotides, the CDR3 is TGTGCCAGCAGGCCGGGACTAGCGGGATATAGCACAGATACGCAGTATTTT.

This chain uses TRBV11-3 with TRBJ2-2; possible D gene TRBD1, 5 bases. Germline CDR1 is SGHNT and CDR2 is YENEEA. The CDR3 contains 15 residues. V lost 5 bases to trimming and J lost 3 bases, with 13 bases between them. The CDR3 DNA is TGTGCCAGCAGCCGACTCGGACAAGACACCGGGGAGCTGTTTTTT. Translated: CASSRLGQDTGELFF. Supplemented by reference TRBV11-3 and TRBJ2-2, the full variable domain reads EAGVVQSPRYKIIEKKQPVAFWCNPISGHNTLYWYLQNLGQGPELLIRYENEEAVDDSQLPKDRFSAERLKGVDSTLKIQPAELGDSAVYLCASSRLGQDTGELFFGEGSRLTVL.

This sequence joins TRBV9 and TRBJ2-1, with TRBD2 matching 10 bases. Trimming took 0 bases from V and 6 from J; bases not matched to a gene: 6. Germline V gives CDR1 SGDLS, CDR2 YYNGEE. The CDR3 consists of 16 residues. This CDR3 reads CASSVAETSGPNEQFF. The CDR3 DNA sequence: TGTGCCAGCAGCGTAGCGGAGACTAGCGGGCCCAATGAGCAGTTCTTC.

V usage is TRBV5-6 and J usage is TRBJ2-2; 8 bases are a match to TRBD2. V trimming: 4 bases; J trimming: 4 bases; junction bases outside the gene matches: 6. Germline CDR1 is SGHDT and CDR2 is YYEEEE. The CDR3 has 15 amino acids. In DNA form, the CDR3 reads TGTGCCAGCAGCCCGAGCGGGAGAATCACCGGGGAGCTGTTTTTT. Its translation: CASSPSGRITGELFF.

In its sample, this clone was seen a few times. V gene TRBV4-1 combines with J gene TRBJ1-6, with D perhaps TRBD1 (5 bases). CDR1 is MGHRA, CDR2 YSYEKL, per germline. V was clipped by 0 bases and J by 7 bases, with 16 bases between them. The CDR3 is 17 amino acids. As DNA, the CDR3 is TGCGCCAGCAGCCAAGATAAGGGGTTTTCGTTGAATTCACCCCTCCACTTT. This codes for CASSQDKGFSLNSPLHF.

The rearrangement uses TRBV14 and TRBJ1-1; 7 bases match TRBD1. Germline loops: CDR1 SGHDN, CDR2 FVKESK. Trimming took 7 bases from V and 4 from J; bases not matched to a gene: 15. The CDR3 is 16 residues long. This CDR3 reads CASTRQGSALGTEAFF. In DNA, the CDR3 is TGTGCCAGCACTCGACAGGGAAGTGCCCTGGGCACTGAAGCTTTCTTT. The variable domain in full, completed from reference TRBV14 and TRBJ1-1, reads EAGVTQFPSHSVIEKGQTVTLRCDPISGHDNLYWYRRVMGKEIKFLLHFVKESKQDESGMPNNRFLAERTGGTYSTLKVQPAELEDSGVYFCASTRQGSALGTEAFFGQGTRLTVV.

The chain carries TRBV7-9 and TRBJ2-3, with D tentatively TRBD2 (6 bases). Trimming left V 5 bases short and J 2 bases short, with 17 bases between. There are 16 residues in the CDR3. Germline CDR1 reads SEHNR; CDR2 reads FQNEAQ (reference sequence). The CDR3, as DNA: TGTGCCAGCAGCCATCAGACTAGTCCATTCACAGATACGCAGTATTTT. This gives the protein CASSHQTSPFTDTQYF.

Note on this clone: Other DNA sequences from this sample encode an identical CDR3 as well. The chain has TRBV11-2 and TRBJ2-5, with 10 bases lining up with TRBD1. The CDR3 has 14 residues. Germline V gives CDR1 SGHAT, CDR2 FQNNGV. V was pared by 5 bases and J by 4 bases, with 4 bases of the junction left unmatched. CDR3 nucleotide sequence: TGTGCCAGCAGCCCGGGACAGGGGAGAGAGACCCAGTACTTC. As protein: CASSPGQGRETQYF.

The V gene is TRBV4-1, the J gene TRBJ2-7, with TRBD2 identical over 7 bases. Per germline, CDR1 MGHRA and CDR2 YSYEKL. The CDR3 contains 15 residues. With V trimmed by 0 bases and J by 2 bases, 4 bases remained unmatched. The CDR3 DNA follows: TGCGCCAGCAGCCAAGATAAGGCGGGGGCCTACGAGCAGTACTTC. This sequence encodes CASSQDKAGAYEQYF.

This clone has a handful of counts. V usage is TRBV4-1 and J usage is TRBJ1-6; D gene unclear. Looked up from germline, CDR1 is MGHRA and CDR2 is YSYEKL. The CDR3 sequence is 14 residues long. V lost 2 bases, J lost 6 bases, and 8 bases lay in between. This CDR3 reads CASSQIQINSPLHF. The CDR3 region has the DNA TGCGCCAGCAGCCAAATTCAGATTAATTCACCCCTCCACTTT.

This clone was seen a single time. The V gene is TRBV28, the J gene TRBJ1-2; a weak D match, TRBD1 (5 bases). CDR1 is MDHEN and CDR2 is SYDVKM in the germline V gene. V lost 3 bases, J lost 4 bases, and 12 bases lay in between. The CDR3 spans 14 residues. CDR3 loop: CASSFGQGRYGYTF. The CDR3 coding sequence is TGTGCCAGCAGTTTTGGGCAGGGTCGCTATGGCTACACCTTC.

The gene calls are TRBV2 and TRBJ2-5, with a weak D call TRBD1 (6 bases). The V and J ends lost 8 bases and 2 bases respectively, with 15 bases between them. Germline loops: CDR1 SNHLY, CDR2 FYNNEI. The CDR3 runs 14 residues. The CDR3 protein is CASRRTDLQETQYF. The DNA for the CDR3 is TGTGCCAGCCGTAGGACAGACCTTCAAGAGACCCAGTACTTC. Together with reference TRBV2 and TRBJ2-5, the CDR3 gives the full variable domain: EPEVTQTPSHQVTQMGQEVILRCVPISNHLYFYWYRQILGQKVEFLVSFYNNEISEKSEIFDDQFSVERPDGSNFTLKIRSTKLEDSAMYFCASRRTDLQETQYFGPGTRLLVL.

The chain is built from TRBV6-5 and TRBJ2-2, with D possibly matching TRBD1 (6 bases). The CDR3 is 14 residues long. V shed 6 bases and J shed 3 bases, with 11 bases lying between them. CDR1 and CDR2 (germline): MNHEY, SVGAGI. The CDR3 DNA is TGTGCCAGCAGACCTCAGGGGTACACCGGGGAGCTGTTTTTT. This codes for CASRPQGYTGELFF.

This chain links TRBV30 with TRBJ1-4, with TRBD1 identical over 11 bases. There are 15 residues in the CDR3. J was trimmed by 0 bases and V by 8 bases; bases with no gene match: 5. The germline CDR1 and CDR2 sequences are GTSNPN and SVGIG (reference sequence). CDR3 protein: CARGTGGPTNEKLFF. The CDR3 nucleotides read TGTGCCCGCGGGACAGGGGGACCAACTAATGAAAAACTGTTTTTT.

This sequence joins TRBV27 and TRBJ2-1, with a weak D call TRBD2 (6 bases). The CDR3 is 13 residues long. Trimming removed 3 bases at V and 9 bases at J, with 12 bases between. Germline CDR1 is MNHEY and CDR2 is SMNVEV (reference sequence). CDR3 bases: TGTGCCAGCAGTTTGACGGGAGAGGGTGAGCAGTTCTTC. Translating it yields CASSLTGEGEQFF.